This entry lists 2 T cell receptor beta chains sequenced from one sample in a study of T-cell memory formation after mild COVID-19. TCRdb reprocessed the 5' RACE reads via MiXCR and lists one record per CDR3 protein. Among hundreds of thousands of distinct CDR3 sequences listed, about a fifth were seen once. Source material: PBMCs or a T cell subset sorted from them (not recorded which). These receptors came from an adult woman who had mild COVID-19 (a few samples of this study predate the infection). Cell type and time point are not known.

This clonotype appeared many times. This rearrangement joins TRBV27 to TRBJ2-7; 8 bases agree with TRBD1. Germline CDR1 and CDR2: MNHEY and SMNVEV (reference sequence). The CDR3 runs 15 residues. After removal of 3 bases from V and 0 bases from J, the junction contained 4 bases not matched to a gene. The DNA for the CDR3 is TGTGCCAGCAGTTTTTTGGGACAGGTCTCCTACGAGCAGTACTTC. Translation: CASSFLGQVSYEQYF.

The sample holds a few counts of this clonotype. The chain recombines TRBV20-1 with TRBJ2-3; 7 nucleotides align to TRBD2. Germline V lookup: CDR1 DFQATT, CDR2 SNEGSKA (reference sequence). The CDR3 spans 14 residues. Trimming at V came to 1 base and at J to 4 bases, leaving 5 bases not matched to a gene. For the CDR3, the DNA is TGCAGTGCTAGAGGAGCGGGACCCGCAGATACGCAGTATTTT. Its translation is CSARGAGPADTQYF.